The rows below give T cell receptor beta chains drawn from one sample of a study of OX40 agonist ivuxolimab in advanced cancers. This table comes from immunoSEQ multiplex PCR, and its TCRdb copy is limited to in-frame clones, with some not included. This table holds around 80,000 clones, 89% found once. Source: CD4+ or CD8+ T cells sorted from blood, taken in a trial of the OX40 agonist ivuxolimab. Receptors were obtained from an adult with an advanced solid tumor such as melanoma, head and neck, liver or kidney cancer. Both conserved end residues are part of each CDR3. D genes are given only for firm matches. Rows may omit the clone size; those that give it use once, few, many or a size class.

.	TRBV28	.	TRBJ1-1	12	CASSSESGQAFF	TGTGCCAGCAGTTCAGAATCCGGGCAAGCTTTCTTT
.	TRBV5-5	.	TRBJ1-2	14	CASLGFGGGYGYTF	TGTGCCAGCCTAGGGTTCGGCGGTGGCTATGGCTACACCTTC
.	TRBV2	.	TRBJ1-5	16	CASSDRVGGSNQPQHF	TGTGCCAGCAGTGATCGGGTGGGGGGCAGCAATCAGCCCCAGCATTTT
.	TRBV10-3	.	TRBJ1-5	16	CAIRQDSSGGNQPQHF	TGTGCCATCAGGCAGGACAGTTCAGGGGGCAATCAGCCCCAGCATTTT
once	TRBV11-2	.	TRBJ2-1	14	CASRPPAAPDEQFF	TGTGCCAGCAGGCCCCCCGCGGCGCCGGATGAGCAGTTCTTC
.	TRBV6-1	.	TRBJ2-5	12	CASRDYTNPQYF	TGTGCCAGCAGGGACTACACTAACCCCCAGTACTTC
.	TRBV10-2	.	TRBJ2-7	13	CASSESSDYEQYF	TGCGCCAGCAGTGAGTCTTCGGACTACGAGCAGTACTTC
.	TRBV5-1	.	TRBJ1-2	12	CASSGRTDGYTF	TGCGCCAGCAGCGGGAGGACAGACGGCTACACCTTC
few	TRBV30	TRBD1	TRBJ1-2	15	CAWSFSRGGRNGYTF	TGTGCCTGGAGTTTCTCGAGAGGGGGCCGCAATGGCTACACCTTC
.	TRBV9	TRBD2	TRBJ2-5	18	CASSPRGSGGLFPETQYF	TGTGCCAGCAGCCCTCGGGGTAGCGGGGGGCTTTTCCCAGAGACCCAGTACTTC
.	TRBV10-1	.	TRBJ2-2	13	CASSFPGTGELFF	TGCGCCAGCAGTTTCCCAGGGACGGGGGAGCTGTTTTTT
.	TRBV14	.	TRBJ2-7	14	CASSANGPPSEQYF	TGTGCCAGCAGCGCAAACGGGCCGCCGTCCGAGCAGTACTTC
.	TRBV5-1	.	TRBJ2-7	16	CASSRDLQGFSYEQYF	TGCGCCAGCAGCCGAGATTTACAGGGATTCTCTTACGAGCAGTACTTC
few	TRBV6-1	TRBD1	TRBJ1-5	14	CASSLTGGGQPQHF	TGTGCCAGCAGTTTGACAGGGGGCGGTCAGCCCCAGCATTTT
.	TRBV15	TRBD2	TRBJ2-3	16	CATSIRLAGSTDTQYF	TGTGCCACCAGCATCAGACTAGCGGGAAGCACAGATACGCAGTATTTT
.	TRBV27	.	TRBJ2-7	14	CASSHGPRPYEQYF	TGTGCCAGCAGCCACGGCCCTCGGCCCTACGAGCAGTACTTC
few	TRBV27	.	TRBJ1-6	15	CASKMIRDLVRPLHF	TGTGCCAGCAAAATGATCAGAGACCTAGTGAGGCCCCTCCACTTT
.	TRBV19	.	TRBJ1-5	13	CASSIIGNQPQHF	TGTGCCAGTAGTATAATTGGCAATCAGCCCCAGCATTTT
.	TRBV5-1	.	TRBJ1-6	13	CASSLDPNSPLHF	TGCGCCAGCAGCTTGGACCCGAATTCACCCCTCCACTTT
.	TRBV19	.	TRBJ2-4	15	CASRSSGLTKNIQYF	TGTGCCAGTAGATCCTCCGGACTGACTAAAAACATTCAGTACTTC
.	TRBV11-2	.	TRBJ1-1	17	CASSLGRGEVRNTEAFF	TGTGCCAGCAGCTTAGGGCGCGGGGAAGTTAGGAACACTGAAGCTTTCTTT
.	TRBV6-6	.	TRBJ1-1	14	CASSYSASPTEAFF	TGTGCCAGCAGTTACTCGGCATCCCCCACTGAAGCTTTCTTT
.	TRBV11-1	TRBD2	TRBJ2-4	14	CASSRRESKNIQYF	TGTGCCAGCAGCCGGCGGGAGTCCAAAAACATTCAGTACTTC
few	TRBV5-1	.	TRBJ1-5	12	CASSSPDQPQHF	TGCGCCAGCAGCTCCCCAGATCAGCCCCAGCATTTT
.	TRBV6-5	.	TRBJ2-2	14	CASRPPLVTGELFF	TGTGCCAGCAGGCCGCCTCTGGTCACCGGGGAGCTGTTTTTT
medium-sized	TRBV30	.	TRBJ1-3	14	CAWSALVSGNTIYF	TGTGCCTGGAGCGCACTCGTCTCTGGAAACACCATATATTTT
.	TRBV28	TRBD1	TRBJ2-5	14	CASSRDRVLETQYF	TGTGCCAGCAGTAGGGACAGGGTATTGGAGACCCAGTACTTC
.	TRBV2	.	TRBJ1-5	13	CASSAPHGLSQHF	TGTGCCAGCAGTGCCCCCCATGGTTTGTCCCAGCATTTT
.	TRBV18	TRBD2	TRBJ2-2	16	CASSPILREVTGELFF	TGTGCCAGCTCACCAATCTTGCGGGAGGTTACCGGGGAGCTGTTTTTT
once	TRBV6-1	.	TRBJ2-7	15	CASRMLRVLVNEQYF	TGTGCCAGCCGGATGCTCAGGGTCTTAGTCAACGAGCAGTACTTC
.	TRBV21-1	.	TRBJ2-3	10	CASTSDTQYF	TGTGCCAGTACATCAGATACGCAGTATTTT
.	TRBV5-6	.	TRBJ1-2	15	CASSYHREANYGYTF	TGTGCCAGCAGCTACCACAGGGAAGCTAACTATGGCTACACCTTC